This T cell receptor beta chain originates from a study of cytomegalovirus exposure and HLA in healthy donors. Findings and limits, study-wide: Later, an analysis found that common viral pathogens appeared to be linked with several of the most significant clusters.

The PCR employed 60 Vbeta primers together with 13 Jbeta primers. Profiling relied on immunoSEQ multiplex PCR, and the TCRdb table lists in-frame clones only, not all of them. The profile shows some 98,000 clones, under 70% of them singletons. To note about this clone: Antigen specificity is unknown.

Samples came from healthy bone marrow donors. This sequence was found in a man over 45 in good health and CMV-seronegative. Sequencing was performed on PBMCs.

The CDR3 loop reads CSVEETGGSLAFF. The CDR3, as DNA: TGCAGCGTTGAAGAGACAGGGGGAAGTCTGGCTTTCTTT. This rearrangement joins TRBV29-1 to TRBJ1-1; 9 nucleotides align to TRBD1. CDR1 and CDR2 from the germline V gene are SQVTM and ANQGSEA. The ends lost 0 bases at V and 11 bases at J; junction bases unmatched: 7. CDR3 length: 13 residues.